Following are 24 T cell receptor beta chains from one sample sequenced in a study of cytomegalovirus exposure and HLA in healthy donors. TCRdb's copy holds only in-frame clones and misses some; the assay was immunoSEQ multiplex PCR. The sample lists about 82,000 clones; about 92% were seen once. Sequencing input: PBMCs. These receptors were taken from a man aged 18 to 29 in good health and CMV-seronegative.

This chain uses TRBV5-1 with TRBJ1-4, with D maybe TRBD1 (6 bases). This CDR3 region has 16 residues. CDR1 is SGHRS and CDR2 is YFSETQ in the germline V gene. V shed 3 bases and J shed 2 bases, with 14 bases lying between them. DNA for the CDR3: TGCGCCAGCAGCTCCTCAGGGGTCTGGACTAATGAAAAACTGTTTTTT. As protein: CASSSSGVWTNEKLFF.

V is TRBV7-9 and J is TRBJ2-1, with 11 nucleotides matching TRBD2. J gave up 2 bases and V 5 bases, and 5 bases lay outside the gene matches. The CDR3 is made up of 16 amino acids. CDR1 and CDR2 from the germline V gene are SEHNR and FQNEAQ (reference sequence). CDR3 residues: CASSPLAGVPYNEQFF. The CDR3 coding sequence is TGTGCCAGCAGCCCACTAGCGGGAGTTCCCTACAATGAGCAGTTCTTC. Using reference TRBV7-9 and TRBJ2-1 for the parts outside the CDR3, the full variable domain is DTGVSQNPRHKITKRGQNVTFRCDPISEHNRLYWYRQTLGQGPEFLTYFQNEAQLEKSRLLSDRFSAERPKGSFSTLEIQRTEQGDSAMYLCASSPLAGVPYNEQFFGPGTRLTVL.

This clone occurred once. This sequence joins TRBV10-1 and TRBJ2-7; a weak D match, TRBD1 (5 bases). Germline V lookup: CDR1 WNHNN, CDR2 SYGVQD (reference sequence). This CDR3 spans 14 amino acids. The V and J ends lost 5 bases and 3 bases respectively, with 14 bases between them. CDR3 in amino acids: CASSPWTNFYEQYF. CDR3 bases: TGCGCCAGCAGTCCCTGGACAAATTTCTACGAGCAGTACTTC.

V usage is TRBV6-5 and J usage is TRBJ2-1, with TRBD2 matching over 9 bases. CDR3 length: 15 amino acids. Germline values: CDR1 MNHEY, CDR2 SVGAGI. The ends lost 0 bases at V and 9 bases at J; junction bases unmatched: 6. The chain's CDR3 is CASSYSPSGTREQFF. In DNA form, the CDR3 reads TGTGCCAGCAGTTACTCACCTAGCGGGACGCGTGAGCAGTTCTTC.

This clone has a single count. This chain connects TRBV28 to TRBJ2-3; 13 nucleotides match TRBD2. J was trimmed by 11 bases and V by 4 bases; bases with no gene match: 3. Germline V gives CDR1 MDHEN, CDR2 SYDVKM. The CDR3 has 13 amino acids. CDR3: CASSSTSGRGQYF. The CDR3 DNA reads TGTGCCAGCAGTTCAACTAGCGGGAGGGGGCAGTATTTT.

V gene TRBV5-1 combines with J gene TRBJ2-1; 10 bases are a match to TRBD2. V was pared by 5 bases and J by 10 bases, with 6 bases of the junction left unmatched. The length of the CDR3 is 13 residues. Germline V gene lookup returns CDR1 SGHRS and CDR2 YFSETQ. CDR3: CASRPAGGPEQFF. In DNA form, the CDR3 reads TGCGCCAGCAGGCCAGCGGGAGGGCCGGAGCAGTTCTTC.

The chain couples TRBV2 to TRBJ2-2; possibly TRBD1 for D (7 bases). V lost 4 bases to trimming and J lost 4 bases, with 13 bases between them. The CDR3 runs 15 residues. The germline V gene encodes CDR1 SNHLY and CDR2 FYNNEI. DNA for the CDR3: TGTGCCAGCAGTGGCCGACAGGGAGGCACCGGGGAGCTGTTTTTT. Protein: CASSGRQGGTGELFF.

This chain links TRBV4-1 with TRBJ1-2; D is undetermined. This CDR3 comprises 13 residues. Trimming cost V 4 bases and J 4 bases, with 10 bases left between them. The germline V gene encodes CDR1 MGHRA and CDR2 YSYEKL. CDR3 sequence reads: CASSPTAGYGYTF. In DNA form, the CDR3 reads TGCGCCAGCAGCCCCACCGCCGGCTATGGCTACACCTTC.

The rearrangement uses TRBV6-5 and TRBJ1-1; D is possibly TRBD1 (5 bases). The CDR3 has 13 amino acids. V gave up 9 bases and J gave up 3 bases, with 14 bases separating them. CDR1 and CDR2 (germline): MNHEY, SVGAGI. The CDR3 protein is CASGWSGDTEAFF. The CDR3 region has the DNA TGTGCCAGTGGTTGGTCGGGGGACACTGAAGCTTTCTTT.

The chain has TRBV5-4 and TRBJ2-3; D is perhaps TRBD2 (6 bases). The length of the CDR3 is 16 residues. Per the germline V gene, CDR1 is SGHNT and CDR2 is YYREEE (reference sequence). V lost 2 bases and J lost 4, with 17 bases in between. The CDR3 nucleotides are TGTGCCAGCAGCTTTTACGGGAGTGGGGGAGCAGATACGCAGTATTTT. It yields the protein CASSFYGSGGADTQYF.

This clone has only a few counts. The chain links TRBV27 to TRBJ1-1, with a weak D call TRBD1 (5 bases). The CDR3 sequence is 14 residues long. Trimming took off 5 bases at V and 10 bases at J, with 20 bases between the two ends. CDR1 and CDR2 from the germline V gene are MNHEY and SMNVEV (reference sequence). The CDR3: CASSPRGLNAAAFF. DNA for the CDR3: TGTGCCAGCAGTCCCCGGGGGTTAAATGCAGCAGCTTTCTTT.

The rearrangement uses TRBV5-1 and TRBJ1-2; no firm D call. The CDR3 has 13 residues. Between the trimmed V and J ends, which lost 2 bases and 4 bases, there was a span of 9 bases. Germline V gene data show CDR1 as SGHRS and CDR2 as YFSETQ. CDR3 protein: CASSFAESYGYTF. The CDR3 DNA follows: TGCGCCAGCAGCTTCGCGGAGAGCTATGGCTACACCTTC.

This clone was recorded only once. V is TRBV5-1 and J is TRBJ2-7, with D perhaps TRBD1 (5 bases). Germline values: CDR1 SGHRS, CDR2 YFSETQ. Trimming took off 4 bases at V and 4 bases at J, with 9 bases between the two ends. This CDR3 has 12 residues. The CDR3 is CASSKTDYEQYF. CDR3 DNA sequence: TGCGCCAGCAGCAAGACAGATTACGAGCAGTACTTC.

The genes are TRBV25-1 and TRBJ2-7, with TRBD1 as a possible D gene (5 bases). This CDR3 has 13 amino acids. Germline lookup yields CDR1 MGHDK and CDR2 SYGVNS. V lost 7 bases to trimming and J lost 6 bases, with 16 bases between them. CDR3 sequence: CASTDKGQREQYF. CDR3 in DNA: TGTGCCAGCACGGACAAGGGTCAACGCGAGCAGTACTTC.

V usage is TRBV13 and J usage is TRBJ1-3, with 10 bases that match TRBD1. Germline CDR1 PRHDT, CDR2 FYEKMQ (reference sequence). V was pared by 5 bases and J by 0 bases, with 10 bases of the junction left unmatched. This CDR3 region has 18 residues. The CDR3 DNA follows: TGTGCCAGCAGCCACCGGGACAGGGGCCTCAGCTCTGGAAACACCATATATTTT. Amino acid sequence: CASSHRDRGLSSGNTIYF.

The rearrangement links TRBV19 to TRBJ1-5; D not resolved. The CDR3 is 15 residues long. V was trimmed by 7 bases and J by 1 base, leaving 14 bases between them. The germline V gene has CDR1 LNHDA and CDR2 SQIVND (reference sequence). The CDR3 sequence: CASTSSEGSNQPQHF. The CDR3 bases are TGTGCCAGTACCTCCAGTGAGGGAAGCAATCAGCCCCAGCATTTT.

The CDR3 DNA is TGTGCCAGCAGCTTTAGCGGGAGCTCCTACAATGAGCAGTTCTTC. Protein: CASSFSGSSYNEQFF. V gene TRBV7-2 combines with J gene TRBJ2-1, with 9 bases identical to TRBD2. The V gene's germline CDR1 is SGHTA and CDR2 FQGNSA. The V segment lost 3 bases and the J segment 0 bases; nucleotides outside the gene matches: 0. This CDR3 comprises 15 residues.

The CDR3 region has the DNA TGTGCCAGCAGTCTAGCGGGAGGAAGGTACTACGAGCAGTACTTC. Encoded protein: CASSLAGGRYYEQYF. The rearrangement uses TRBV6-5 and TRBJ2-7; 11 bases line up with TRBD2. Germline V gene sequence: CDR1 MNHEY, CDR2 SVGAGI. The CDR3 has 15 amino acids. Germline trimming cut 5 bases from V and 3 bases from J; bases unmatched to any gene: 6.

In DNA, the CDR3 is TGTGCCAGCAGCTCACCGGGACACGGGACGGGAGAGCAGTACTTC. This translates into CASSSPGHGTGEQYF. This chain links TRBV5-6 with TRBJ2-7, with D maybe TRBD1 (6 bases). Trimming removed 3 bases at V and 7 bases at J, with 20 bases between. The CDR3 spans 15 residues. Germline assignment: CDR1 SGHDT and CDR2 YYEEEE. The entire variable domain, with the rest obtained from reference TRBV5-6 and TRBJ2-7, is as follows: DAGVTQSPTHLIKTRGQQVTLRCSPKSGHDTVSWYQQALGQGPQFIFQYYEEEERQRGNFPDRFSGHQFPNYSSELNVNALLLGDSALYLCASSSPGHGTGEQYFGPGTRLTVT.

The CDR3 here is CASSGTGGNTIYF. CDR3 sequence (DNA): TGTGCCAGCTCCGGGACAGGGGGAAACACCATATATTTT. The rearrangement joins TRBV28 to TRBJ1-3; 9 bases match TRBD1. CDR3 length equals 13 residues. The trim removed 8 bases at V and 4 bases at J, leaving 3 bases unmatched. Germline assignment: CDR1 MDHEN and CDR2 SYDVKM.

The chain combines TRBV27 with TRBJ2-3; 7 bases map to TRBD1. With V trimmed by 5 bases and J by 3 bases, 5 bases remained unmatched. Germline CDR1 is MNHEY and CDR2 is SMNVEV (reference sequence). The CDR3 totals 14 residues. The DNA for the CDR3 is TGTGCCAGCAGTCTAAACAGGGGAACAGATACGCAGTATTTT. Protein: CASSLNRGTDTQYF.

Comment on this clone: The same CDR3 is also encoded by other DNA sequences in this sample. The J gene is TRBJ1-2, the V gene TRBV7-9; TRBD1 agrees at 7 bases. Looked up from germline, CDR1 is SEHNR and CDR2 is FQNEAQ (reference sequence). The CDR3 has 14 amino acids. V lost 5 bases, J lost 3 bases, and 6 bases stayed unmatched. Written as DNA, the CDR3 is TGTGCCAGCAGCCTCGCAGGGGGAGACTATGGCTACACCTTC. Translating it yields CASSLAGGDYGYTF.

This sequence joins TRBV5-1 and TRBJ1-6, with 7 bases that match TRBD1. The CDR3 totals 17 residues. CDR1 SGHRS and CDR2 YFSETQ come from the germline V gene. With V trimmed by 2 bases and J by 6 bases, 11 bases remained unmatched. The CDR3 bases are TGCGCCAGCAGCTTCATGTTCAGGGGGTTCTTTAATTCACCCCTCCACTTT. Translation gives CASSFMFRGFFNSPLHF.

The rearrangement links TRBV7-6 to TRBJ1-1; 7 bases fit TRBD1. With V trimmed by 4 bases and J by 4 bases, 6 bases remained unmatched. CDR1 and CDR2 (germline): SGHVS, FNYEAQ. The CDR3 consists of 14 residues. The CDR3 DNA reads TGTGCCAGCAGCTCCGACAGGGAGAGCACTGAAGCTTTCTTT. This encodes CASSSDRESTEAFF.